This is a list of T cell receptor beta chains from one sample in a study of cytomegalovirus exposure and HLA in healthy donors. Sequencing used immunoSEQ multiplex PCR; TCRdb keeps in-frame clones, though not all of them. The table lists tens of thousands of clones, approximately 88% of them singletons. The sequencing input was PBMCs. The receptors were gathered from a young man in good health and CMV-seronegative. The CDR3 runs from the conserved cysteine through the conserved F or W. The D gene is left open where the match is weak. The listing skips clone size in some rows; elsewhere it reads once, few, many or a size class.

V: TRBV28; J: TRBJ1-1; size: NA; D: TRBD1; DNA: TGTGCCAGCAGTTTAGGAACAGGGGGTGGTTTTGAAGCTTTCTTT; CDR3: CASSLGTGGGFEAFF
V: TRBV5-4; J: TRBJ2-2; size: NA; D: TRBD1; DNA: TGTGCCAGCAGCTTGGGGGACAGGGTCACCGGGGAGCTGTTTTTT; CDR3: CASSLGDRVTGELFF
V: TRBV6-1; J: TRBJ2-3; size: NA; D: NA; DNA: TGTGCCAGCAGTGATTGGGCCCAGGGGGGTGGGGATACGCAGTATTTT; CDR3: CASSDWAQGGGDTQYF
V: TRBV7-2; J: TRBJ2-5; size: NA; D: NA; DNA: TGTGCCAGCAGCTTAGCGGGAGATAGAGAGACCCAGTACTTC; CDR3: CASSLAGDRETQYF
V: TRBV15; J: TRBJ1-2; size: NA; D: NA; DNA: TGTGCCACCAGCAGAGGGTCAGGGAACCGACTCAATGGCTACACCTTC; CDR3: CATSRGSGNRLNGYTF
V: TRBV29-1; J: TRBJ2-5; size: NA; D: NA; DNA: TGCAGCGTTGAACTAGTTGTCGGAAAGACCCAGTACTTC; CDR3: CSVELVVGKTQYF
V: TRBV19; J: TRBJ1-2; size: NA; D: NA; DNA: TGTGCCAGTAGCCAACCACAGGGAAACTATGGCTACACCTTC; CDR3: CASSQPQGNYGYTF
V: TRBV6-1; J: TRBJ1-2; size: few; D: NA; DNA: TGTGCCAGCAGTTCAAAATTAACAGCTGGCTACACCTTC; CDR3: CASSSKLTAGYTF
V: TRBV4-1; J: TRBJ1-2; size: once; D: NA; DNA: TGCGCCAGCAGCCAAGATTTCCCAGTCTATGGCTACACCTTC; CDR3: CASSQDFPVYGYTF
V: TRBV4-1; J: TRBJ2-3; size: NA; D: NA; DNA: TGCGCCAGCAGCCAGCGGGACTCCATGGTCACAGATACGCAGTATTTT; CDR3: CASSQRDSMVTDTQYF
V: TRBV11-2; J: TRBJ2-3; size: NA; D: TRBD2; DNA: TGTGCCAGCAGCTTAGGGCGGCTAGCGGGAGGGGATACGCAGTATTTT; CDR3: CASSLGRLAGGDTQYF
V: TRBV30; J: TRBJ2-1; size: NA; D: NA; DNA: TGTGCCTGGAGGGTTAGGAGCTCCTACAATGAGCAGTTCTTC; CDR3: CAWRVRSSYNEQFF
V: TRBV6-1; J: TRBJ1-3; size: NA; D: TRBD1; DNA: TGTGCCAGCAGTCTGGACAGGGCTGGAAACACCATATATTTT; CDR3: CASSLDRAGNTIYF
V: TRBV11-2; J: TRBJ2-1; size: few; D: TRBD1; DNA: TGTGCCAGCAGCCTGCTGAGGGGGCGAAGGTACAATGAGCAGTTCTTC; CDR3: CASSLLRGRRYNEQFF
V: TRBV25-1; J: TRBJ1-1; size: NA; D: NA; DNA: TGTGCCAGCAGTGAATCGGGGACTGAAGCTTTCTTT; CDR3: CASSESGTEAFF
V: TRBV5-1; J: TRBJ1-1; size: NA; D: TRBD1; DNA: TGCGCCAGCAGCCCACAAGGGACAGCGGCTGAAGCTTTCTTT; CDR3: CASSPQGTAAEAFF
V: TRBV6-1; J: TRBJ1-2; size: NA; D: NA; DNA: TGTGCCAGCAGTGGGACTCACCCTAACTATGGCTACACCTTC; CDR3: CASSGTHPNYGYTF
V: TRBV6-6; J: TRBJ2-7; size: NA; D: NA; DNA: TGTGCCAGCAGTTGGAGGGCGGGCCACGAGCAGTACTTC; CDR3: CASSWRAGHEQYF
V: TRBV4-1; J: TRBJ2-7; size: once; D: NA; DNA: TGCGCCAGCAGCCAAGATTTTCCGGGAGCAGTTTACGAGCAGTACTTC; CDR3: CASSQDFPGAVYEQYF